These T cell receptor beta chains were read from a single sample in a study of T cell changes during pregnancy in multiple sclerosis. The data were produced by immunoSEQ multiplex PCR, yet TCRdb's version contains in-frame clones alone and is incomplete. In the table there are about 80,000 clones, about 90% of which are singletons. The sample in question was peripheral blood, obtained before pregnancy. The receptors here all came from a female donor with multiple sclerosis, enrolled in a pregnancy study. The CDR3 runs from the conserved cysteine through the conserved F or W. The D gene is left open where the match is weak. The listing skips clone size in some rows; elsewhere it reads once, few, many or a size class.

abundance	v_gene	j_gene	d_gene	CDR3nt	CDR3aa
-	TRBV5-1	TRBJ1-2	TRBD1	TGCGCCAGCAGTTTTATATACAGGGGGATAGACTATGGCTACACCTTC	CASSFIYRGIDYGYTF
few	TRBV29-1	TRBJ1-5	-	TGCAGCGTTGCGAGGGCGGGAAGCAATCAGCCCCAGCATTTT	CSVARAGSNQPQHF
-	TRBV30	TRBJ1-1	-	TGTGCCTGGACCAACGTCCTCCGAGTCACTGAAGCTTTCTTT	CAWTNVLRVTEAFF
-	TRBV5-4	TRBJ2-7	-	TGTGCCAGCAGCTTGGGGACATCGCCTCGTGAGCAGTACTTC	CASSLGTSPREQYF
-	TRBV2	TRBJ1-5	-	TGTGCCAGCAGGTATGGAGTAGGTCAGCCCCAGCATTTT	CASRYGVGQPQHF
-	TRBV7-6	TRBJ2-1	TRBD2	TGTGCCAGCAACCCCCCGGGGGGAGACAATGAGCAGTTCTTC	CASNPPGGDNEQFF
-	TRBV9	TRBJ2-1	TRBD2	TGTGCCAGCAGCCCACAACCGGGACTAAGTAGCAATGAGCAGTTCTTC	CASSPQPGLSSNEQFF
-	TRBV30	TRBJ2-7	-	TGTGCCTGGAGTCGGGGAGGGGGGGGTCGCTACGAGCAGTACTTC	CAWSRGGGGRYEQYF
-	TRBV29-1	TRBJ2-1	-	TGCAGCGTTGAGAGGGCAGCCGGGGGAATCTACAATGAGCAGTTCTTC	CSVERAAGGIYNEQFF
-	TRBV5-1	TRBJ2-2	-	TGCGCCAGCAGCTTGCTAGCAGACCAGACCGGGGAGCTGTTTTTT	CASSLLADQTGELFF
-	TRBV29-1	TRBJ1-1	-	TGCAGCGTTCTCCGACAGGCGGTCAACACTGAAGCTTTCTTT	CSVLRQAVNTEAFF
-	TRBV27	TRBJ2-7	TRBD1	TGTGCCAGCAGTTTTGCAGGGGGCGAGGTTTACGAGCAGTACTTC	CASSFAGGEVYEQYF
few	TRBV2	TRBJ1-2	TRBD1	TGTGCCAGCAGCGAAGACAGGGAGTATGGCTACACCTTC	CASSEDREYGYTF
-	TRBV7-2	TRBJ2-1	-	TGTGCCAGCAGCTTTCTCCACAATGAGCAGTTCTTC	CASSFLHNEQFF
-	TRBV27	TRBJ2-7	-	TGTGCCAGCACTCCAGGTTCATCAACCTACGAGCAGTACTTC	CASTPGSSTYEQYF
-	TRBV7-2	TRBJ1-6	-	TGTGCCAGCAGCACCCGACAGTTATGGGGTTATAATTCACCCCTCCACTTT	CASSTRQLWGYNSPLHF
-	TRBV19	TRBJ1-4	-	TGTGCCAGTAGGGTACAAGGGGGTACTAATGAAAAACTGTTTTTT	CASRVQGGTNEKLFF
-	TRBV6-6	TRBJ2-5	-	TGTGCCAGCAGTTACGGAGGGGGGGTAGAAGAGACCCAGTACTTC	CASSYGGGVEETQYF
-	TRBV19	TRBJ1-2	-	TGTGCCAGTAGTGTCGGGACATCCGATGGCTACACCTTC	CASSVGTSDGYTF
-	TRBV29-1	TRBJ2-2	-	TGCAGCGTTGAAGATAGCTCCGGGGAGCTGTTTTTT	CSVEDSSGELFF
-	TRBV25-1	TRBJ2-7	-	TGTGCCAGCAGTGAATATAGGCGGGACGAAAACGAGCAGTACTTC	CASSEYRRDENEQYF
-	TRBV7-2	TRBJ2-2	TRBD2	TGTGCCAGCAGCTTTACTAGCGGGGGGGCCACCGGGGAGCTGTTTTTT	CASSFTSGGATGELFF
-	TRBV7-9	TRBJ1-1	TRBD1	TGTGCCAGCAGCCCCCTCACAGGGGAGCGGTTTGAAGCTTTCTTT	CASSPLTGERFEAFF
-	TRBV28	TRBJ1-2	-	TGTGCCAGCAGCTCGGGGGGACCCTCTAATAACTATGGCTACACCTTC	CASSSGGPSNNYGYTF
-	TRBV10-3	TRBJ2-1	TRBD1	TGTGCCATCAGGTCGGGACAGGGGGGAGGCAATGAGCAGTTCTTC	CAIRSGQGGGNEQFF
-	TRBV4-1	TRBJ2-6	TRBD1	TGCGCCAGCAGCCCCCGACAGGGGGGGATGAGCTCTGGGGCCAACGTCCTGACTTTC	CASSPRQGGMSSGANVLTF
-	TRBV15	TRBJ1-2	TRBD1	TGTGCCACCAGCAGAGACCCTATCCGGGACAGGGCTGGGACTAGCTATGGCTACACCTTC	CATSRDPIRDRAGTSYGYTF
-	TRBV9	TRBJ2-3	TRBD2	TGTGCCAGCAGCCGGAGTGGACTAGCGGGGGGGTTAAGCACAGATACGCAGTATTTT	CASSRSGLAGGLSTDTQYF
-	TRBV19	TRBJ1-1	-	TGTGCCACTAGGGACACCTTGAACACTGAAGCTTTCTTT	CATRDTLNTEAFF
-	TRBV5-1	TRBJ2-3	-	TGCGCCAGCAGCTTGGACTTAGAGGCGAAGGGCACAGATACGCAGTATTTT	CASSLDLEAKGTDTQYF
-	TRBV6-5	TRBJ2-7	TRBD1	TGTGCCAGCAGTTACAGGGACAGGACCTACGAGCAGTACTTC	CASSYRDRTYEQYF
-	TRBV19	TRBJ1-1	TRBD1	TGTGCCAGTAGTCCGACAGGGGTTGAAGCTTTCTTT	CASSPTGVEAFF
-	TRBV7-9	TRBJ2-7	TRBD1	TGTGCCAGCAGCTTATACAGGGGGTACCAGCAGTACTTC	CASSLYRGYQQYF
-	TRBV7-9	TRBJ1-2	-	TGTGCCAGCAGCTTAGCGGCAGGGGCCCAAGTCCCCTATGGCTACACCTTC	CASSLAAGAQVPYGYTF
-	TRBV5-1	TRBJ1-2	-	TGCGCCAGCAGCTTGGGGACTTCACTCTATGGCTACACCTTC	CASSLGTSLYGYTF
once	TRBV13	TRBJ1-6	TRBD1	TGTGCCAGCAGCTCCACTGGGACAGGGGGTTCACCCCTCCACTTT	CASSSTGTGGSPLHF
-	TRBV11-2	TRBJ2-2	-	TGTGCCAGCAGCTTAGGAGGGGGTCCCTCCTACACCGGGGAGCTGTTTTTT	CASSLGGGPSYTGELFF
-	TRBV4-1	TRBJ2-7	-	TGCGCCAGCAGCCAAGTCCCGAGTTCCTCCTACGAGCAGTACTTC	CASSQVPSSSYEQYF
-	TRBV11-2	TRBJ2-3	-	TGTGCCAGCCATATATTTCGAGGCAGCACAGATACGCAGTATTTT	CASHIFRGSTDTQYF
-	TRBV6-1	TRBJ2-3	TRBD2	TGTGCCAGCAGAGAAGCGACTAGCGAGTTAGATACGCAGTATTTT	CASREATSELDTQYF
once	TRBV19	TRBJ2-1	TRBD2	TGTGCCAGTAGTAAACTAGCGGGGGGGGATGAGCAGTTCTTC	CASSKLAGGDEQFF